What follows are 19 T cell receptor beta chains derived from one specimen sequenced in a study of T cells after yellow fever vaccination. TCRdb itself ran the 5' RACE reads through MiXCR, one entry per CDR3 protein. The repertoire holds 250,000 or so distinct CDR3 sequences, with approximately 6.7% as singletons. The starting material was CD4+ T cells sorted from PBMCs, obtained on the day of the yellow fever booster vaccination. The receptors were sampled from a man aged 25-40 years who received the YFV17D yellow fever vaccine.

Only a few counts were recorded for this clonotype. CDR3 sequence reads: CASSQATRNTDTQYF. CDR3 DNA: TGTGCCAGCAGCCAAGCGACTAGGAATACAGATACGCAGTATTTT. The chain couples TRBV3-1 to TRBJ2-3; TRBD2 might be the D (6 bases). The CDR3 contains 15 residues. V dropped 1 base and J dropped 3 bases, with 11 bases sitting between them. CDR1 LGHDT and CDR2 YNNKEL come from the germline V gene (reference sequence).

The chain joins TRBV29-1 to TRBJ2-1; TRBD2 matches 7 bases. Per the germline V gene, CDR1 is SQVTM and CDR2 is ANQGSEA. With V trimmed by 2 bases and J by 12 bases, 13 bases remained unmatched. CDR3 length equals 14 residues. The CDR3 region has the DNA TGCAGCGTTGAACCGGGACTACATACAATGAGGCAGTTCTTC. This translates into CSVEPGLHTMRQFF.

This clonotype came up many times. This chain's CDR3 is CASSLLNGAQETQYF. Here the CDR3 DNA reads TGTGCCAGCAGCCTCCTTAACGGAGCTCAAGAGACCCAGTACTTC. The chain links TRBV12-3 or TRBV12-4 to TRBJ2-5; D is ambiguous. Trimming took 6 bases from V and 2 from J, leaving 16 bases between them. The CDR3 has 15 residues.

There are many counts of this clonotype. The chain is built from TRBV6-5 and TRBJ2-5, with D unclear. Germline lookup yields CDR1 MNHEY and CDR2 SVGAGI. Trimming took off 4 bases at V and 5 bases at J, with 14 bases between the two ends. The CDR3 runs 14 residues. CDR3 loop: CASSFKGIDETQYF. The CDR3 coding sequence is TGTGCCAGCAGTTTTAAGGGTATCGATGAGACCCAGTACTTC.

The CDR3 is CSATQRQGANTGELFF. CDR3 DNA: TGCAGTGCTACCCAAAGACAGGGGGCGAACACCGGGGAGCTGTTTTTT. V usage is TRBV20-1 and J usage is TRBJ2-2, with TRBD1 identical over 9 bases. Losses at the gene ends were 4 bases for V and 0 bases for J; bases not matched to a gene: 6. Germline-derived CDR1 and CDR2 are DFQATT and SNEGSKA (reference sequence). This CDR3 spans 16 amino acids.

The rearrangement uses TRBV20-1 and TRBJ2-7; 10 bases are a match to TRBD2. Germline-derived CDR1 and CDR2 are DFQATT and SNEGSKA (reference sequence). This CDR3 is built from 12 residues. Unmatched junction bases numbered 2, after V lost 6 bases and J lost 3 bases. The CDR3 DNA is TGCAGTGCCCGGACTAGCGGCTACGAGCAGTACTTC. Translation gives CSARTSGYEQYF.

This clonotype was counted a few times. CDR3 bases: TGCAGTGCTAGGTCTGATGGACGTGAAAAACTGTTTTTT. It is translated as CSARSDGREKLFF. The chain joins TRBV20-1 to TRBJ1-4; D not certain. The CDR3 runs to 13 residues. Looked up from germline, CDR1 is DFQATT and CDR2 is SNEGSKA (reference sequence). V gave up 3 bases and J gave up 7 bases, with 12 bases separating them.

This clonotype was detected a few times. V is TRBV9 and J is TRBJ2-1; D is possibly TRBD1 (6 bases). The V gene lost 1 base and the J gene lost 3 bases, with 11 bases spanning the gap. Germline V gives CDR1 SGDLS, CDR2 YYNGEE. The CDR3 has 15 residues. The CDR3: CASSVSLDSYNEQFF. The CDR3 coding sequence is TGTGCCAGCAGCGTAAGTCTGGACAGCTACAATGAGCAGTTCTTC.

In its sample, this clonotype was seen a few times. The CDR3 nucleotides read TGTGCCTGGAAGGGGGCAGCGGGAGTTCGGGAGACCCAGTACTTC. Its protein is CAWKGAAGVRETQYF. The genes are TRBV30 and TRBJ2-5; possible D gene TRBD2, 8 bases. The CDR3 sequence is 15 residues long. The germline V gene has CDR1 GTSNPN and CDR2 SVGIG (reference sequence). V was cut by 4 bases and J by 5 bases, with 20 bases left in between.

This clonotype occurred many times. The V gene is TRBV6-5, the J gene TRBJ2-7; tentative D call: TRBD2 (5 bases). There are 13 residues in the CDR3. Germline assignment: CDR1 MNHEY and CDR2 SVGAGI. Trimming shortened V by 2 bases and J by 2 bases, and 7 bases separated the two germline ends. CDR3 in amino acids: CASSYSGTYEQYF. The CDR3 DNA is TGTGCCAGCAGTTACAGCGGCACCTACGAGCAGTACTTC.

The chain recombines TRBV7-2 with TRBJ2-7; no firm D call. The germline gives CDR1 SGHTA, CDR2 FQGNSA. V dropped 0 bases and J dropped 0 bases, with 9 bases sitting between them. The CDR3 is 15 amino acids. CDR3 DNA: TGTGCCAGCAGCTTAGCGTCGCTGAGCTCCTACGAGCAGTACTTC. This translates into CASSLASLSSYEQYF.

In its sample, this clonotype was seen many times. The chain carries TRBV4-3 and TRBJ2-3; tentatively, D is TRBD1 or TRBD2 (5 bases each). Trimming took off 0 bases at V and 7 bases at J, with 11 bases between the two ends. The CDR3 is 14 amino acids. In germline, CDR1 is LGHNA, CDR2 YSLEER. CDR3 bases: TGCGCCAGCAGCCAAGAAGTGAGGGGAAATACGCAGTATTTT. As protein: CASSQEVRGNTQYF.

The chain employs TRBV27 and TRBJ2-3; D gene ambiguous. This CDR3 contains 12 residues. V shed 11 bases and J shed 6 bases, with 15 bases lying between them. Germline values: CDR1 MNHEY, CDR2 SMNVEV (reference sequence). CDR3 DNA: TGTGCCGGTTGGACGGTTTGGGATACGCAGTATTTT. Translated, it gives CAGWTVWDTQYF.

The chain employs TRBV19 and TRBJ2-2; the D gene is possibly TRBD2 (5 bases). There are 14 residues in the CDR3. Germline CDR1 LNHDA, CDR2 SQIVND (reference sequence). V dropped 7 bases and J dropped 6 bases, with 15 bases sitting between them. The CDR3 here is CASTLTGYAGELFF. The CDR3 DNA follows: TGTGCCAGTACCCTCACGGGGTACGCCGGGGAGCTGTTTTTT.

In this sample, this clonotype turned up a few times. This sequence joins TRBV27 and TRBJ2-4; D might be TRBD2 (6 bases). The CDR3 is 17 amino acids. Germline CDR1 is MNHEY and CDR2 is SMNVEV (reference sequence). V was clipped by 4 bases and J by 0 bases, with 16 bases between them. The CDR3 loop is CASSSLSSALAKNIQYF. CDR3 sequence (DNA): TGTGCCAGCAGTTCCCTCTCTAGCGCGCTAGCCAAAAACATTCAGTACTTC.

This clonotype showed up many times. The chain uses TRBV20-1 and TRBJ1-5, with 7 nucleotides matching TRBD1. After removal of 5 bases from V and 1 base from J, the junction contained 2 bases not matched to a gene. The CDR3 has 13 residues. Germline V gives CDR1 DFQATT, CDR2 SNEGSKA (reference sequence). DNA of the CDR3: TGCAGTGCTCACAGGGGCAGCAATCAGCCCCAGCATTTT. This codes for CSAHRGSNQPQHF.

This sequence joins TRBV5-8 and TRBJ1-4, with no clear D. V gave up 9 bases and J gave up 8 bases, with 8 bases separating them. CDR3 length equals 10 residues. The V gene's germline CDR1 is SGHTS and CDR2 YDEGEE. In nucleotides, the CDR3 is TGTGCCATCCCCTCGGAAAAACTGTTTTTT. It encodes CAIPSEKLFF.

This clonotype was observed many times. V usage is TRBV12-3 or TRBV12-4 and J usage is TRBJ1-5, with D uncertain. The germline V and J ends were trimmed by 2 bases and 5 bases, with 4 bases remaining between them. The CDR3 totals 12 residues. The CDR3 nucleotides read TGTGCCAGCAGTTTATTAGATCAGCCCCAGCATTTT. Translation gives CASSLLDQPQHF.

This clonotype was seen a few times. The rearrangement joins TRBV20-1 to TRBJ1-5; TRBD1 might be the D (6 bases). Germline values: CDR1 DFQATT, CDR2 SNEGSKA (reference sequence). This CDR3 comprises 16 residues. V was pared by 5 bases and J by 5 bases, with 22 bases between. CDR3 protein: CSAGNPGAPVDQPQHF. The CDR3 DNA sequence: TGCAGTGCTGGAAACCCGGGGGCCCCGGTGGATCAGCCCCAGCATTTT.